The entry below describes one T cell receptor beta chain. Its target is not known. TCRdb reprocessed the 5' RACE reads via MiXCR and lists one record per CDR3 protein. Found here are 500,000 to 650,000 distinct CDR3 sequences, about 17% of them singletons; the top ten hold approximately 15%. This CDR3 is built from 14 residues. Germline V lookup: CDR1 SGHTA, CDR2 FQGTGA. After removal of 4 bases from V and 7 bases from J, the junction contained 7 bases not matched to a gene. The data derive from a study of T cells after yellow fever vaccination. The overall study: Fractions containing few cells were prepared with SMART-Seq v4 Ultra Low Input.

Study findings and constraints: Within FACS-sorted repertoires, abundant clonotypes contaminating from the bulk population could be present. On re-exposure, the response was weaker but peaked faster, at day 5 versus 15.

This sample comprised PBMCs, obtained roughly 5 days after the first yellow fever vaccination. V gene TRBV7-3 combines with J gene TRBJ1-2; 9 bases align to TRBD1. The TCR originated in a man between 18 and 35 years old who received the YFV17D yellow fever vaccine. The CDR3 loop is CASSSGQGNSGYTF. CDR3 coding DNA: TGTGCCAGCAGCTCGGGACAGGGAAATTCTGGCTACACCTTC.